One and the same sample provided the 7 T cell receptor beta chains below, sequenced in a study of early T cells in non-severe SARS-CoV-2 infection. TCRdb used MiXCR to reprocess the 5' RACE reads, holding one entry per CDR3 protein. The sample contains tens of thousands of distinct CDR3 sequences, around 6.3% of which appear only once. Here the sequenced sample was whole blood, taken at baseline. All receptors derive from an adult who was a healthcare worker with PCR-confirmed SARS-CoV-2 infection or an uninfected control (not recorded which).

The sample holds many counts of this clonotype. The chain carries TRBV27 and TRBJ1-1; TRBD1 aligns across 7 bases. The CDR3 loop spans 13 amino acids. The V and J ends lost 7 bases and 4 bases, in that order; junction bases with no gene match: 6. Germline loops: CDR1 MNHEY, CDR2 SMNVEV (reference sequence). CDR3 in DNA: TGTGCCAGCACTTCCAGGGGGGTCACTGAAGCTTTCTTT. This encodes CASTSRGVTEAFF.

The sample holds many counts of this clonotype. V usage is TRBV27 and J usage is TRBJ1-1; D remains ambiguous. The germline V gene has CDR1 MNHEY and CDR2 SMNVEV (reference sequence). Trimming left V 2 bases short and J 8 bases short, with 12 bases between. The length of the CDR3 is 13 residues. The CDR3 coding sequence is TGTGCCAGCAGTTTAGGGTCTGGCAGCGAAGCTTTCTTT. Amino acid sequence: CASSLGSGSEAFF.

This clonotype was counted ten times or more. This chain joins TRBV29-1 and TRBJ2-5; a weak D match, TRBD1 (6 bases). V lost 7 bases and J lost 2, with 17 bases in between. Germline CDR1 and CDR2: SQVTM and ANQGSEA. This CDR3 is built from 14 residues. CDR3 in amino acids: CSAAGRGLQETQYF. The CDR3 coding sequence is TGCAGCGCCGCGGGCAGGGGTCTTCAAGAGACCCAGTACTTC.

The chain recombines TRBV19 with TRBJ2-6; the match to TRBD1 covers 7 bases. Trimming took 8 bases from V and 4 from J; bases not matched to a gene: 5. Germline CDR1 LNHDA, CDR2 SQIVND (reference sequence). CDR3 size: 14 residues. Written as DNA, the CDR3 is TGTGCCAGTTCGACAGGGAGCGGGGCCAACGTCCTGACTTTC. Translating it yields CASSTGSGANVLTF.

This clonotype was picked up many times. The chain is built from TRBV5-5 and TRBJ1-5, with D possibly being TRBD1 (5 bases). Per germline, CDR1 SGHKS and CDR2 YYEKEE (reference sequence). CDR3 length: 14 residues. Trimming removed 4 bases from V and 3 bases from J, with 11 bases in between. The CDR3 DNA follows: TGTGCCAGCAGCCAAACAGGAAACAATCAGCCCCAGCATTTT. This encodes CASSQTGNNQPQHF.

The chain carries TRBV4-3 and TRBJ2-2; the D is unclear. V was cut by 0 bases and J by 6 bases, with 5 bases left in between. CDR3 length: 13 residues. CDR1 and CDR2 from the germline V gene are LGHNA and YSLEER. The chain's CDR3 is CASSQDPPGELFF. As DNA, the CDR3 is TGCGCCAGCAGCCAAGATCCCCCCGGGGAGCTGTTTTTT.

The V and J genes are TRBV28 and TRBJ1-6; 9 nucleotides align to TRBD1. Trimming cost V 6 bases and J 9 bases; bases outside gene matches: 9. Germline values: CDR1 MDHEN, CDR2 SYDVKM. CDR3 length equals 15 residues. CDR3 residues: CASRPGTGRVSPLHF. The CDR3 DNA sequence: TGTGCCAGCAGGCCCGGGACAGGGCGAGTTTCACCCCTCCACTTT.